The 28 T cell receptor beta chains below were found in one sample sequenced in a study of long-term antiretroviral therapy in people with HIV. Sequencing relied on immunoSEQ assay v3.0, run at survey level. Assay: immunoSEQ multiplex PCR; the TCRdb copy retains only in-frame clones and omits some. The sample has about 29,000 clones; 70% to 90% are singletons. This specimen consisted of unsorted PBMCs, obtained 3 years after starting antiretroviral therapy. The receptors shown here come from a man between 35 and 55 years old with HIV.

This chain uses TRBV7-3 with TRBJ2-7; 14 bases fit TRBD2. Germline CDR1 SGHTA, CDR2 FQGTGA. Trimming took 5 bases from V and 3 from J; bases not matched to a gene: 6. The CDR3 has 16 residues. The CDR3 sequence is CASSGGTSGSGYEQYF. CDR3 nucleotide sequence: TGTGCCAGCAGCGGGGGGACTAGCGGGAGTGGCTACGAGCAGTACTTC.

This clone appeared once. The chain joins TRBV28 to TRBJ1-2; TRBD1 matches 11 bases. V was clipped by 5 bases and J by 7 bases; unmatched bases: 6. CDR1 and CDR2 (germline): MDHEN, SYDVKM. CDR3 size: 14 residues. The CDR3 coding sequence is TGTGCCAGCAGTACAGGACAGGGGGCCCGTGGCTACACCTTC. Amino acids: CASSTGQGARGYTF.

The CDR3 nucleotides read TGTGCCAGCAGCTTGGATTGGAGGGATACGCAGTATTTT. This sequence encodes CASSLDWRDTQYF. V gene TRBV5-8 combines with J gene TRBJ2-3; D perhaps matches TRBD2 (5 bases). CDR1 is SGHTS and CDR2 is YDEGEE in the germline V gene. Trimming shortened V by 0 bases and J by 6 bases, and 8 bases separated the two germline ends. The CDR3 is made up of 13 amino acids.

The chain is built from TRBV9 and TRBJ1-3; D call uncertain. Germline loops: CDR1 SGDLS, CDR2 YYNGEE. Trimming shortened V by 3 bases and J by 0 bases, and 16 bases separated the two germline ends. The CDR3 has 17 amino acids. The CDR3 DNA follows: TGTGCCAGCAGCGCGTCTCTTTGGCAAGGCTCTGGAAACACCATATATTTT. This translates into CASSASLWQGSGNTIYF.

The chain carries TRBV18 and TRBJ1-2; D is ambiguous. Germline V gene data show CDR1 as KGHSH and CDR2 as LQKENI. CDR3 length: 12 amino acids. Trimming removed 4 bases from V and 3 bases from J, with 6 bases in between. As DNA, the CDR3 is TGTGCCAGCTCACTCGAAGACTATGGCTACACCTTC. Translating it yields CASSLEDYGYTF.

J is TRBJ2-7 and V is TRBV13; D ambiguous. This CDR3 contains 14 residues. Per germline, CDR1 PRHDT and CDR2 FYEKMQ (reference sequence). V gave up 5 bases and J gave up 0 bases, with 11 bases separating them. CDR3 bases: TGTGCCAGCAGCCCAAGTCGCAACTCCTACGAGCAGTACTTC. Translated: CASSPSRNSYEQYF.

This chain joins TRBV30 and TRBJ2-2; D is uncertain. V dropped 2 bases and J dropped 3 bases, with 7 bases sitting between them. The CDR3 consists of 13 residues. Germline V gene data show CDR1 as GTSNPN and CDR2 as SVGIG (reference sequence). CDR3 sequence reads: CAWSTSDTGELFF. CDR3 bases: TGTGCCTGGAGTACTTCGGACACCGGGGAGCTGTTTTTT.

This rearrangement joins TRBV15 to TRBJ1-3; D may be TRBD1 (6 bases). The CDR3 consists of 17 residues. V shed 8 bases and J shed 2 bases, with 22 bases lying between them. Germline assignment: CDR1 LNHNV and CDR2 YYDKDF (reference sequence). The CDR3, as DNA: TGTGCCACCCCGGCCGGCCAGGGGATACACCCTGGAAACACCATATATTTT. It is translated as CATPAGQGIHPGNTIYF.

The CDR3 sequence: CASSLSVSGGSAGELFF. The CDR3, as DNA: TGCGCCAGCAGCTTGAGTGTAAGCGGGGGGTCGGCTGGGGAGCTGTTTTTT. J is TRBJ2-2 and V is TRBV5-1; 9 bases match TRBD2. The germline gives CDR1 SGHRS, CDR2 YFSETQ. The V and J ends lost 1 base and 8 bases, in that order; junction bases with no gene match: 12. This CDR3 has 17 residues.

This chain links TRBV13 with TRBJ1-2; the match to TRBD1 covers 8 bases. CDR1 PRHDT and CDR2 FYEKMQ come from the germline V gene (reference sequence). The J segment lost 4 bases and the V segment lost 5 bases, leaving 12 bases of the junction unmatched. The CDR3 has 16 amino acids. This chain's CDR3 is CASSLRQGIKPYGYTF. Here the CDR3 DNA reads TGTGCCAGCAGCCTTCGACAGGGGATCAAGCCCTATGGCTACACCTTC.

The chain employs TRBV28 and TRBJ1-5; D gene unclear. The CDR3 runs to 12 residues. V was cut by 6 bases and J by 4 bases, with 7 bases left in between. Germline V gene sequence: CDR1 MDHEN, CDR2 SYDVKM. The DNA for the CDR3 is TGTGCCAGCAGCCCGGGGAATCAGCCCCAGCATTTT. Its protein product is CASSPGNQPQHF.

The V call is TRBV2, the J call TRBJ2-5; D not resolved. Trimming took off 4 bases at V and 5 bases at J, with 14 bases between the two ends. Germline CDR1 and CDR2: SNHLY and FYNNEI. This CDR3 has 14 amino acids. For the CDR3, the DNA is TGTGCCAGCAGTGTTTCCCCCAGCTACGAGACCCAGTACTTC. Protein product: CASSVSPSYETQYF. The full variable domain, completed using reference TRBV2 and TRBJ2-5, is EPEVTQTPSHQVTQMGQEVILRCVPISNHLYFYWYRQILGQKVEFLVSFYNNEISEKSEIFDDQFSVERPDGSNFTLKIRSTKLEDSAMYFCASSVSPSYETQYFGPGTRLLVL.

V and J are TRBV10-1 and TRBJ1-4; D remains ambiguous. The germline CDR1 and CDR2 sequences are WNHNN and SYGVQD (reference sequence). The V gene lost 2 bases and the J gene lost 7 bases, with 14 bases spanning the gap. This CDR3 is 15 amino acids long. In nucleotides, the CDR3 is TGCGCCAGCAGTGAGGTGGGTAGCGCCCCTGAAAAACTGTTTTTT. This translates into CASSEVGSAPEKLFF.

The chain recombines TRBV5-1 with TRBJ2-7, with D uncertain. The V gene's germline CDR1 is SGHRS and CDR2 YFSETQ. The CDR3 consists of 12 residues. Trimming left V 8 bases short and J 5 bases short, with 14 bases between. The CDR3 coding sequence is TGCGCCAGTATAGGCCAAACGAACGAGCAGTACTTC. Translation gives CASIGQTNEQYF.

The rearrangement joins TRBV29-1 to TRBJ1-5; 7 nucleotides line up with TRBD1. The CDR3 spans 17 residues. Germline V gene lookup returns CDR1 SQVTM and CDR2 ANQGSEA. J gave up 0 bases and V 3 bases, and 11 bases lay outside the gene matches. The CDR3 spells CSVDRTRGPYSNQPQHF. The CDR3, as DNA: TGCAGCGTTGACCGAACAAGGGGGCCCTATAGCAATCAGCCCCAGCATTTT.

This rearrangement joins TRBV27 to TRBJ1-5, with 7 nucleotides matching TRBD1. V was pared by 9 bases and J by 3 bases, with 14 bases of the junction left unmatched. The CDR3 has 16 residues. Germline CDR1 and CDR2: MNHEY and SMNVEV (reference sequence). The CDR3 bases are TGTGCCAGAGAACGTGAGGGGGCGCGGGTCAATCAGCCCCAGCATTTT. Its protein product is CAREREGARVNQPQHF.

The chain combines TRBV21-1 with TRBJ1-2; the table's D call, TRBD1, has no DNA check behind it. TRBV21-1 is recorded as a pseudogene. The length of the CDR3 is 14 residues. In DNA form, the CDR3 reads TGTGCCAGCAGCAGAGACCGACATAACTATGGCTACACCTTC. Translating gives CASSRDRHNYGYTF.

The chain couples TRBV6-1 to TRBJ1-2; the D is unclear. Trimming pared 3 bases from V and 3 bases from J, leaving 8 bases between. The V gene's germline CDR1 is MNHNS and CDR2 SASEGT. CDR3 length: 13 residues. CDR3 DNA sequence: TGTGCCAGCAGTGAGGCAGACTACTATGGCTACACCTTC. Its protein is CASSEADYYGYTF.

In this sample, this clone turned up once. V and J are TRBV13 and TRBJ2-3; D may be TRBD2 (6 bases). The CDR3 covers 16 residues. V was trimmed by 5 bases and J by 2 bases, leaving 17 bases between them. Looked up from germline, CDR1 is PRHDT and CDR2 is FYEKMQ (reference sequence). Here the CDR3 DNA reads TGTGCCAGCAGCCTTCAGGTTAGCGGCTTCACAGATACGCAGTATTTT. It codes for CASSLQVSGFTDTQYF.

The table lists this clone with a few counts. The chain joins TRBV18 to TRBJ1-1; D gene uncertain. The CDR3 runs to 13 residues. Per germline, CDR1 KGHSH and CDR2 LQKENI. The V gene lost 0 bases and the J gene lost 10 bases, with 12 bases spanning the gap. The CDR3 nucleotides read TGTGCCAGCTCACCACCGGTCTCAGGACTAGCTTTCTTT. The encoded protein is CASSPPVSGLAFF.

The CDR3 sequence is CASSPLPGQGFYTEAFF. The CDR3 DNA is TGTGCCAGCAGTCCGTTACCGGGACAGGGCTTTTACACTGAAGCTTTCTTT. The chain is built from TRBV27 and TRBJ1-1; TRBD1 agrees at 9 bases. This CDR3 contains 17 residues. CDR1 and CDR2 (germline): MNHEY, SMNVEV (reference sequence). V was clipped by 5 bases and J by 3 bases; unmatched bases: 13.

The CDR3 protein is CASSPQDRKYEQYF. CDR3 sequence (DNA): TGTGCCAGCAGCCCTCAAGACAGGAAATACGAGCAGTACTTC. This chain joins TRBV9 and TRBJ2-7; D perhaps matches TRBD1 (6 bases). CDR1 and CDR2 from the germline V gene are SGDLS and YYNGEE. V lost 4 bases and J 4 bases, leaving 15 bases between the germline ends. There are 14 residues in the CDR3.

The chain has TRBV14 and TRBJ2-1, with 13 bases lining up with TRBD2. Germline CDR1 reads SGHDN; CDR2 reads FVKESK. The CDR3 consists of 12 residues. V was pared by 4 bases and J by 16 bases, with 4 bases of the junction left unmatched. The CDR3 loop reads CASSPGLAGAFF. As DNA, the CDR3 is TGTGCCAGCAGCCCAGGACTAGCGGGAGCCTTCTTC.

This chain links TRBV19 with TRBJ2-5; D is uncertain. This CDR3 region has 12 residues. Between the trimmed V and J ends, which lost 8 bases and 5 bases, there was a span of 12 bases. Germline lookup yields CDR1 LNHDA and CDR2 SQIVND (reference sequence). CDR3 nucleotide sequence: TGTGCCAGTTCTGTCCTCGGGGAGACCCAGTACTTC. Protein sequence: CASSVLGETQYF.

CDR3 sequence reads: CASSLDTGAGELFF. The DNA of the CDR3 is TGCGCCAGCAGCTTGGATACAGGGGCCGGGGAGCTGTTTTTT. This rearrangement joins TRBV5-1 to TRBJ2-2, with 7 positions matching TRBD1. The V gene end was trimmed by 0 bases and the J gene end by 6 bases; junction bases not matched to a gene: 2. Germline CDR1 is SGHRS and CDR2 is YFSETQ. The CDR3 has 14 residues.

The chain links TRBV19 to TRBJ2-7; TRBD1 is a possible D gene (7 bases). V was shortened by 5 bases and J by 6 bases, with 14 bases between the two germline ends. Germline V gene data show CDR1 as LNHDA and CDR2 as SQIVND (reference sequence). The CDR3 contains 13 residues. The CDR3 coding sequence is TGTGCCAGTAGTGTAACAGGGGAGGTCGAGCAGTACTTC. Translating it yields CASSVTGEVEQYF.

The gene calls are TRBV30 and TRBJ2-5; D is ambiguous. CDR1 and CDR2 (germline): GTSNPN, SVGIG (reference sequence). V lost 0 bases and J lost 3, with 5 bases in between. The CDR3 length is 12 residues. CDR3 protein: CAWSVLKETQYF. The CDR3, as DNA: TGTGCCTGGAGTGTGCTCAAAGAGACCCAGTACTTC.

The chain recombines TRBV27 with TRBJ2-3, with 12 bases fitting TRBD2. This CDR3 spans 15 amino acids. With V trimmed by 6 bases and J by 4 bases, 5 bases remained unmatched. Germline-derived CDR1 and CDR2 are MNHEY and SMNVEV (reference sequence). The CDR3 is CASSLTSGSPDTQYF. Here the CDR3 DNA reads TGTGCCAGCAGCTTGACTAGCGGGAGCCCAGATACGCAGTATTTT.